What follows is one TCR beta chain and its context. Its antigen is as yet unknown. This specimen comes from a study of cytomegalovirus exposure and HLA in healthy donors. Study-level findings and limits: According to a subsequent analysis, TCR clusters from the first cohort were inclined to appear together in the 130 or so validation repertoires.

Some clones are missing from TCRdb's copy, which holds only in-frame ones; the method was immunoSEQ multiplex PCR. The sample consists of some 86,000 clones, approximately 94% of them appearing once. This CDR3 has 15 residues. CDR1 is MNHEY, CDR2 SMNVEV, per germline (reference sequence). The J segment lost 5 bases and the V segment lost 7 bases, leaving 6 bases of the junction unmatched. The receptor was isolated from a woman aged 30 to 39 in good health and CMV-seronegative. The genes are TRBV27 and TRBJ2-1, with 12 nucleotides matching TRBD2. The material sequenced was PBMCs. This CDR3 reads CASNPGLAGNNEQFF. Written as DNA, the CDR3 is TGTGCCAGCAACCCGGGACTAGCGGGTAACAATGAGCAGTTCTTC.